This T cell receptor (beta chain) was profiled in a study of regulatory T cells in long-lasting Graves disease listed by TCRdb under 2021. Regarding the study in general: In the newly diagnosed Graves' disease group, patients had been taking antithyroid drugs for less than 3 months. The study was registered as a clinical trial and conducted in China. TCR sequencing covered 13 persistent and approximately 20 newly diagnosed Graves' disease patients, about 35 samples in total. Patients with persistent Graves' disease were compared with patients with newly diagnosed Graves' disease using TCR sequencing and RNA sequencing of peripheral blood. What the authors observed across the whole study: Compared with newly diagnosed patients, persistent Graves' disease patients had lower TCR Shannon entropy and fewer highly expanded clones, which suggests clonal expansion. TRBV28, TRBJ1-2 and TRBJ2-5 were preferentially used in persistent disease, while TRBV20-1 and TRBJ2-1 were favored in newly diagnosed disease. More public clonotypes were shared among persistent patients (under 3,000) than among newly diagnosed patients (under 1,000). As a limitation, the authors acknowledged that the small sample size may reduce accuracy. Only peripheral blood was studied, because thyroid tissue, the primary lesion, was inaccessible. Only the TCR beta chain was sequenced and analyzed.

V is cut back by 2 bases and J by 2 bases, with 5 bases in the junction unmatched. Including the terminal cysteine and phenylalanine, the CDR3 comprises 15 residues. Only the CDR3 portion is preserved as DNA: 45 bases, with reading frame beginning at the first base. CDR1 and CDR2 are drawn from the germline V gene: MDHEN, SYDVKM. The label giving this sample's time point can be read as: newly diagnosed GD, antithyroid drugs for less than 3 months. For both TCR sequencing and RNA sequencing, RNA was extracted from PBMCs in TRIzol. Graves' disease was diagnosed according to American Thyroid Association guidelines. The patients came from an endocrinology department in Xi'an, China. From each patient, around 9 milliliters of peripheral blood was collected into an EDTA anticoagulant tube. Ficoll Paque Plus density gradient separation was used to isolate PBMCs, and no further T cell sorting was performed. An Agilent 2100 Bioanalyzer and agarose gel were used to assess RNA quality, and a NanoDrop 2000 was used to measure RNA concentration.

This clonotype was recorded at least ten times. Its recognized antigen is unknown. Per-nucleotide qualities are absent, and no much larger clonotype sits a single base away. Libraries came from multiplex PCR. The instrument was an Illumina HiSeq 4000. TCR beta libraries were built with iRepertoire HTBI primers and Arm-PCR amplification of CDR3 regions. Before sequencing, the PCR products went through gel purification. As for the original processing: Across samples, about 64 TRBV and 13 to 15 TRBJ segments were identified and used for gene usage analysis of CDR3 amino acid clonotypes. COPE and FqMerger were used to merge the filtered high-quality paired reads into contigs. Contigs were aligned with BLAST to IMGT TRBV, TRBD and TRBJ reference genes, and CDR3 was defined per IMGT. Any clonotype with a frequency above 0.1% was classified as a highly expanded clone. Repertoire diversity was measured by Shannon entropy, and V-J evenness by the Gini coefficient. A clonotype found in more than one individual was treated as public. TCRdb applied fastp at Q25 and MiXCR to the public reads, then kept only in-frame beta chains. Duplicate CDR3 protein sequences are folded into a single record with the most common DNA and genes. The V and J calls and clone size are TCRdb's, not the authors'. This sample has about 310,000 distinct CDR3 sequences in its table, and 18% of those were observed once. Jointly, the top ten make up roughly 35% of the sample.

The sequencing here drew on peripheral blood mononuclear cells (PBMCs), taken at new diagnosis, from a patient treated with antithyroid drugs. The receptor comes from a female donor with Graves disease. The chain uses TRBV28 and TRBJ2-7, and 8 junction bases match TRBD2. The CDR3 loop reads CASSLRASGPYEQYF. The DNA reads TGTGCCAGCAGTTTAAGGGCTAGCGGGCCCTACGAGCAGTACTTC.